What follows are 13 T cell receptor beta chains derived from one specimen sequenced in a study of CD8 T cells in ankylosing spondylitis. TCRdb used MiXCR to reprocess the 5' RACE reads, holding one entry per CDR3 protein. The sample consists of more than 25,000 distinct CDR3 sequences, more than 13% of them appearing once. The sample comprised blood. These receptors were taken from a male donor with ankylosing spondylitis or in good health (not recorded which).

The chain links TRBV12-3 or TRBV12-4 to TRBJ2-5; D remains unclear. Deletions cut 7 bases from V and 5 bases from J, with 14 bases between. The CDR3 totals 13 residues. CDR3 residues: CASTFFLGETQYF. The CDR3 DNA follows: TGTGCCAGCACCTTTTTTTTGGGTGAGACCCAGTACTTC.

The rearrangement uses TRBV20-1 and TRBJ2-3, with 9 positions matching TRBD2. V lost 5 bases, J lost 2 bases, and 8 bases stayed unmatched. There are 15 residues in the CDR3. Per germline, CDR1 DFQATT and CDR2 SNEGSKA (reference sequence). This chain's CDR3 is CSAHYSGSNTDTQYF. DNA for the CDR3: TGCAGTGCTCATTATAGCGGGAGTAACACAGATACGCAGTATTTT.

This clonotype was seen more than once but under ten times. This sequence joins TRBV12-3 or TRBV12-4 and TRBJ2-2, with D hard to call. The V and J ends lost 0 bases and 4 bases respectively, with 6 bases between them. The CDR3 is 14 amino acids. DNA of the CDR3: TGTGCCAGCAGTTTAGCGCAAAGCACCGGGGAGCTGTTTTTT. This encodes CASSLAQSTGELFF.

The V and J genes are TRBV2 and TRBJ2-3; D may be TRBD1 or TRBD2 (5 bases each). Germline V lookup: CDR1 SNHLY, CDR2 FYNNEI. V was shortened by 4 bases and J by 2 bases, with 7 bases between the two germline ends. The CDR3 consists of 13 residues. CDR3 nucleotides: TGTGCCAGCAGTGGAGGGGTCACAGATACGCAGTATTTT. Protein: CASSGGVTDTQYF.

The chain employs TRBV4-1 and TRBJ2-2, with D uncertain. This CDR3 has 17 amino acids. V was trimmed by 0 bases and J by 0 bases, leaving 11 bases between them. Germline V gene data show CDR1 as MGHRA and CDR2 as YSYEKL. The CDR3 region is CASSQDLSASNTGELFF. In nucleotides, the CDR3 is TGCGCCAGCAGCCAAGATTTAAGTGCTTCGAACACCGGGGAGCTGTTTTTT.

This clonotype was observed a few times. The chain joins TRBV5-5 to TRBJ2-7; possible D gene TRBD1, 6 bases. CDR1 SGHKS and CDR2 YYEKEE come from the germline V gene (reference sequence). The ends were cut back, 2 bases at V and 0 bases at J, with 12 bases in the middle. The CDR3 is 15 amino acids. The CDR3 bases are TGTGCCAGCAGCTTATACAGGGAAGTCTCCTACGAGCAGTACTTC. It translates to CASSLYREVSYEQYF.

The chain is built from TRBV7-3 and TRBJ1-2; D is unresolved. V lost 5 bases, J lost 2 bases, and 12 bases lay in between. The CDR3 has 14 amino acids. CDR1 is SGHTA and CDR2 is FQGTGA in the germline V gene. The CDR3 region is CASSPERANYGYTF. The CDR3 DNA reads TGTGCCAGCAGCCCTGAGCGGGCCAACTATGGCTACACCTTC.

The genes are TRBV6-2 or TRBV6-3 and TRBJ2-1, with D possibly matching TRBD2 (6 bases). The CDR3 is 14 residues long. Germline lookup yields CDR1 MNHEY and CDR2 SVGEGT. V was trimmed by 6 bases and J by 9 bases, leaving 18 bases between them. CDR3 protein: CASRPRLELGEQFF. CDR3 nucleotides: TGTGCCAGCAGACCCCGACTAGAGTTGGGTGAGCAGTTCTTC.

CDR3 DNA: TGTGCCAGCAGCTATAAGGGACTCCTGAACACCGGGGAGCTGTTTTTT. This gives the protein CASSYKGLLNTGELFF. The chain links TRBV5-6 to TRBJ2-2, with D perhaps TRBD2 (6 bases). V lost 3 bases and J 1 base, leaving 13 bases between the germline ends. CDR1 SGHDT and CDR2 YYEEEE come from the germline V gene. This CDR3 region has 16 residues. Using reference TRBV5-6 and TRBJ2-2 for the parts outside the CDR3, the full variable domain is DAGVTQSPTHLIKTRGQQVTLRCSPKSGHDTVSWYQQALGQGPQFIFQYYEEEERQRGNFPDRFSGHQFPNYSSELNVNALLLGDSALYLCASSYKGLLNTGELFFGEGSRLTVL.

This clonotype turned up a few times. The V call is TRBV7-9, the J call TRBJ2-7; TRBD1 might be the D (7 bases). Germline V gene lookup returns CDR1 SEHNR and CDR2 FQNEAQ (reference sequence). The CDR3 is 12 residues long. The germline V and J ends were trimmed by 5 bases and 7 bases, with 12 bases remaining between them. The CDR3 nucleotides read TGTGCCAGCAGCCCAGGGGGGTCGGAGCAGTACTTC. This encodes CASSPGGSEQYF.

This clonotype was seen repeatedly, ten times or more. This chain links TRBV4-3 with TRBJ1-1; D is unclear. The germline V gene encodes CDR1 LGHNA and CDR2 YSLEER. The CDR3 is 22 amino acids. Trimming stripped 0 bases from V and 0 bases from J, with 29 bases between. The CDR3 here is CASSQDRIRMAGHYTLNTEAFF. The CDR3 nucleotides are TGCGCCAGCAGCCAAGATAGAATTCGTATGGCAGGCCACTACACCCTGAACACTGAAGCTTTCTTT.

This clonotype was counted a few times. CDR3 sequence reads: CASSFGLDQPQHF. The CDR3 DNA is TGTGCCAGCAGCTTCGGGCTAGATCAGCCCCAGCATTTT. The rearrangement joins TRBV7-3 to TRBJ1-5, with D uncertain. Germline CDR1 is SGHTA and CDR2 is FQGTGA. CDR3 length equals 13 residues. V shed 3 bases and J shed 5 bases, with 8 bases lying between them.

V is TRBV12-3 or TRBV12-4 and J is TRBJ2-2, with no clear D. V lost 7 bases to trimming and J lost 7 bases, with 16 bases between them. This CDR3 has 14 residues. The CDR3 DNA sequence: TGTGCCAGCAACCCCGCTCAGATTAGCGGGGAGCTGTTTTTT. It specifies CASNPAQISGELFF.